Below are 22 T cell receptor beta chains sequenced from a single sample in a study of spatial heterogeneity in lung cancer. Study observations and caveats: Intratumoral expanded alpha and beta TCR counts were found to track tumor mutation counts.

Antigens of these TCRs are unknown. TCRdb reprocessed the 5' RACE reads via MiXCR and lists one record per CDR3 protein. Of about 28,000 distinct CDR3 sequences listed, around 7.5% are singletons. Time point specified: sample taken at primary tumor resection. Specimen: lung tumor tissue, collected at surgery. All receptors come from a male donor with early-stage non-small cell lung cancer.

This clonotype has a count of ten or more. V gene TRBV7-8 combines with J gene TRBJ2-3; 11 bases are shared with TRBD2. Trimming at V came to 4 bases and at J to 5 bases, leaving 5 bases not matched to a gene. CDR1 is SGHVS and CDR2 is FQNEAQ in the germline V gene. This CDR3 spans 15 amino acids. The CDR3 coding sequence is TGTGCCAGCAGCTCCTTAGCGGGGGGGAAAGATACGCAGTATTTT. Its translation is CASSSLAGGKDTQYF.

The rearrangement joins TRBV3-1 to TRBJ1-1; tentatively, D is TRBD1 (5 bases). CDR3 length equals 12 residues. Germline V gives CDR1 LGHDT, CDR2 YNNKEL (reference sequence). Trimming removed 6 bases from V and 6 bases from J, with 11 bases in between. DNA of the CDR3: TGTGCCAGCAGTCTAGGGGCTTCTGAAGCTTTCTTT. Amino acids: CASSLGASEAFF.

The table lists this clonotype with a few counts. The CDR3, as DNA: TGTGCCACCAGCAGAGTCGTGGAGATAGTTGGAACTGAAGCTTTCTTT. Protein product: CATSRVVEIVGTEAFF. The J gene is TRBJ1-1, the V gene TRBV15; D gene uncertain. V was trimmed by 1 base and J by 5 bases, leaving 17 bases between them. The CDR3 sequence is 16 residues long. CDR1 and CDR2 (germline): LNHNV, YYDKDF (reference sequence).

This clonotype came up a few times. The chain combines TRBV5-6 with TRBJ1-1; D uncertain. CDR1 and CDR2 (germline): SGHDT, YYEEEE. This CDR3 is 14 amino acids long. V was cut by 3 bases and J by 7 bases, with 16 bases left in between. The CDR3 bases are TGTGCCAGCAGCTCCGTGGACGGAGGTGATGAAGCTTTCTTT. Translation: CASSSVDGGDEAFF.

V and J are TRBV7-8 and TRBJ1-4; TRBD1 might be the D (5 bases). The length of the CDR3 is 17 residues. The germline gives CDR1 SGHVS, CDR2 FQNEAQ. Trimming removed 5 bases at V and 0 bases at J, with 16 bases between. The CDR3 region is CASSPRGWDSTNEKLFF. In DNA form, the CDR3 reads TGTGCCAGCAGCCCCCGAGGCTGGGACTCAACTAATGAAAAACTGTTTTTT.

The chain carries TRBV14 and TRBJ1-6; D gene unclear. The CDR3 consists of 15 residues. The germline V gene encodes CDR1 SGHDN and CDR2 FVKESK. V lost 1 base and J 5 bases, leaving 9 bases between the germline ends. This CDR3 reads CASSQGPPNNSPLHF. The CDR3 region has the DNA TGTGCCAGCAGCCAAGGCCCACCTAATAATTCACCCCTCCACTTT.

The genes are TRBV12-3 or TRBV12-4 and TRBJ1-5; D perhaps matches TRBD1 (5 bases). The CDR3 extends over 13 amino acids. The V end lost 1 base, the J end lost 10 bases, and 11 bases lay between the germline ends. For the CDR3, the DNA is TGTGCCAGCAGTTTAGACAGGTTTCTTCCCCAGCATTTT. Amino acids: CASSLDRFLPQHF.

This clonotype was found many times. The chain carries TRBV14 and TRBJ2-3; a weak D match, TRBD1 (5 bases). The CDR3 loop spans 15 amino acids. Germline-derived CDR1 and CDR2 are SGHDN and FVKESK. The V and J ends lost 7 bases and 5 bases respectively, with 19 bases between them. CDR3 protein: CASNLGANYGDTQYF. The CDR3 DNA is TGTGCCAGCAATCTAGGGGCGAACTATGGAGATACGCAGTATTTT.

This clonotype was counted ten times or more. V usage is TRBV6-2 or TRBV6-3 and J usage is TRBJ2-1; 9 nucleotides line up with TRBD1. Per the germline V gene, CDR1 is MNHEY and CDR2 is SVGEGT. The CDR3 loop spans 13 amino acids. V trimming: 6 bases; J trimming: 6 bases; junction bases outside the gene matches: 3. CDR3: CASSRQGGNEQFF. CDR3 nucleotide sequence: TGTGCCAGCAGCCGACAGGGGGGCAATGAGCAGTTCTTC.

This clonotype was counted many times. The CDR3, as DNA: TGTGCCAGCAGCCAGCAGGGGGCCGATGAGCAGTTCTTC. This gives the protein CASSQQGADEQFF. This sequence joins TRBV4-2 and TRBJ2-1; 8 bases align to TRBD1. J gave up 8 bases and V 3 bases, and 3 bases lay outside the gene matches. Germline loops: CDR1 LGHNA, CDR2 YNFKEQ. The CDR3 loop spans 13 amino acids.

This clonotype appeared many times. The CDR3 here is CASSLGQGWMNTEAFF. Here the CDR3 DNA reads TGCGCCAGCAGCTTGGGACAGGGCTGGATGAACACTGAAGCTTTCTTT. The chain joins TRBV5-1 to TRBJ1-1, with 7 bases fitting TRBD1. The junction had 5 bases not matched to a gene; V was cut back by 0 bases and J by 0 bases. The germline V gene has CDR1 SGHRS and CDR2 YFSETQ. The CDR3 has 16 residues.

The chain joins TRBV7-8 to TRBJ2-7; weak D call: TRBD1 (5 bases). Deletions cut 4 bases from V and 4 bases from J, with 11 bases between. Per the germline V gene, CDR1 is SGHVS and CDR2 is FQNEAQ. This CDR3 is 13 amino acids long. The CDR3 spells CASSSTVVYEQYF. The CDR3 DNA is TGTGCCAGCAGCTCGACAGTCGTTTACGAGCAGTACTTC.

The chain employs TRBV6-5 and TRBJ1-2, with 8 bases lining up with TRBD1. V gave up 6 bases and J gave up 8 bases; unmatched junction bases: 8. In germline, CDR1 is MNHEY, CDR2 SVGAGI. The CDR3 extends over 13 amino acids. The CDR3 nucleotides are TGTGCCAGCAGCCCAAGGACAGGGCGGGGCTACACCTTC. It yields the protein CASSPRTGRGYTF.

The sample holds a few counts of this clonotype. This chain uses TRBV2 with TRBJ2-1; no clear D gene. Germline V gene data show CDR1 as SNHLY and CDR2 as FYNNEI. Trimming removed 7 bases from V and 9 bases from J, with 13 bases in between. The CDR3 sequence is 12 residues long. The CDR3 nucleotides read TGTGCCAGCACGATTCCTCCGGCTGAGCAGTTCTTC. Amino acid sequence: CASTIPPAEQFF. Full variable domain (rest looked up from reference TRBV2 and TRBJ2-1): EPEVTQTPSHQVTQMGQEVILRCVPISNHLYFYWYRQILGQKVEFLVSFYNNEISEKSEIFDDQFSVERPDGSNFTLKIRSTKLEDSAMYFCASTIPPAEQFFGPGTRLTVL.

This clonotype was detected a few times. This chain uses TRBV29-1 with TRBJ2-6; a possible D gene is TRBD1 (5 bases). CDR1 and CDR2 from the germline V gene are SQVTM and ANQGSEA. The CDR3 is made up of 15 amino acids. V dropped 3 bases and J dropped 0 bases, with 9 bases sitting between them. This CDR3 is CSVEDNNSGANVLTF. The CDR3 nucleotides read TGCAGCGTTGAGGACAATAACTCTGGGGCCAACGTCCTGACTTTC.

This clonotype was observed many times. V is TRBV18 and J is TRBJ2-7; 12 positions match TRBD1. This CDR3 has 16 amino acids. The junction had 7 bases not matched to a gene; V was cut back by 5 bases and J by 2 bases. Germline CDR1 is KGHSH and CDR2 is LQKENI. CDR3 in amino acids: CASSVGTGGRTYEQYF. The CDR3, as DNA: TGTGCCAGCTCAGTAGGGACAGGGGGCAGGACCTACGAGCAGTACTTC.

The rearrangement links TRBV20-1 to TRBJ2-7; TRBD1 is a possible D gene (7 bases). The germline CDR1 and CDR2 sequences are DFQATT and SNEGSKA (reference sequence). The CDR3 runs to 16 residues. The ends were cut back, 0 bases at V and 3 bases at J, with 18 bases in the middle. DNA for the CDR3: TGCAGTGCTAGAGATCCGGCGGGGACAGAGGACTACGAGCAGTACTTC. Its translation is CSARDPAGTEDYEQYF.

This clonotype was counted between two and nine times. CDR3 nucleotide sequence: TGCAGCGTTGATTGGGGGGCGAAGGATACGCAGTATTTT. Residues: CSVDWGAKDTQYF. V is TRBV29-1 and J is TRBJ2-3, with D tentatively TRBD1 or TRBD2 (6 bases each). CDR3 length equals 13 residues. The germline V gene encodes CDR1 SQVTM and CDR2 ANQGSEA. V was pared by 3 bases and J by 6 bases, with 13 bases between.

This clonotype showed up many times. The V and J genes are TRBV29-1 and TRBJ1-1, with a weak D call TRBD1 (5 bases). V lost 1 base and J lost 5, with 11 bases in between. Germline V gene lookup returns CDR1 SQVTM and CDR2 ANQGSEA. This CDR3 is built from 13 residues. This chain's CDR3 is CSVEGLGRTEAFF. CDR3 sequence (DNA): TGCAGCGTTGAAGGGTTGGGACGGACTGAAGCTTTCTTT.

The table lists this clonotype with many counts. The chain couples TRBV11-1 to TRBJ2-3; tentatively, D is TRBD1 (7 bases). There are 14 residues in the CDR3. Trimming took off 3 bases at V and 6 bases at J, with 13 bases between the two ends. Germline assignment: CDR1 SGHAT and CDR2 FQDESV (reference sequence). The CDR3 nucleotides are TGTGCCAGCAGCTTCCAGGGGGGAATCGATACGCAGTATTTT. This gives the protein CASSFQGGIDTQYF.

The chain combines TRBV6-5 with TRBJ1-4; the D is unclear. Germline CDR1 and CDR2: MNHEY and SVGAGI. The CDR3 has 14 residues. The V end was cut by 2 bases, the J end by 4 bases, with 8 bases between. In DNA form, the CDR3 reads TGTGCCAGCAGTTACGACGGGATTAATGAAAAACTGTTTTTT. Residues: CASSYDGINEKLFF.

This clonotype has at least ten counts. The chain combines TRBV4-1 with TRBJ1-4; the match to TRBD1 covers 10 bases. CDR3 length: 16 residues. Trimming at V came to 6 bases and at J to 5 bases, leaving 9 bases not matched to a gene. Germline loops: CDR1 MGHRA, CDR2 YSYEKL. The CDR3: CASRLSGQGENEKLFF. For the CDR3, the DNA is TGCGCCAGCAGACTCAGTGGACAGGGGGAGAATGAAAAACTGTTTTTT.